The clone carrying this T cell receptor beta chain was seen more than once but under ten times. Germline assignment: CDR1 DFQATT and CDR2 SNEGSKA (reference sequence). V was cut by 0 bases and J by 4 bases, with 21 bases left in between. CDR3 length: 17 amino acids. MiXCR, applied by TCRdb to the RT-PCR reads, yields one record per CDR3 protein. The sample holds hundreds of thousands of distinct CDR3 sequences; around 14% are singletons and the top ten take about 3.6%. The clonotype comes from a female donor in good health, serving as a healthy control. This chain uses TRBV20-1 with TRBJ1-2; perhaps TRBD1 as D (5 bases). Sequencing was performed on memory CD4+ T cells from blood. CDR3 DNA: TGCAGTGCTAGAGATCGGGGAGGGGAGGGATATAGCTATGGCTACACCTTC. Translating gives CSARDRGGEGYSYGYTF.